A selection of T cell receptor beta chains follows, all from one sample in a study of cytomegalovirus exposure and HLA in healthy donors. The assay was immunoSEQ multiplex PCR, and TCRdb's table has in-frame clones only and misses some. The table has approximately 120,000 clones, around 80% seen once; the top ten hold less than 2.5%. Sequenced material: PBMCs. The receptors shown here come from a man between 50 and 59 years old in good health and CMV-seronegative. CDR3s leave out the opening cysteine and the closing phenylalanine or tryptophan.

CDR3 length | V gene | CDR3 protein
13 | TRBV6-5 | ASTRGMTPPSPLH
12 | TRBV11-2 | ASSLEGQTYEQY
13 | TRBV7-2 | ASSLRAGDTDTQY
12 | TRBV4-2 | ASSQDGISGEQF
12 | TRBV6-1 | ASRQGGWALEAF
13 | TRBV4-3 | ASSREDRTNYGYT
13 | TRBV7-9 | ASSLWLGEDTEAF
14 | TRBV28 | ASSPPGPDRVTEAF
10 | TRBV19 | ASSTGPDTQY
12 | TRBV5-1 | ASSLATANTEAF
15 | TRBV5-1 | ASSPIGLTGGTGELF
12 | TRBV5-1 | ASKSSGGADTQY
13 | TRBV18 | ATAPGQGARDTQY
12 | TRBV5-6 | ASSWKGANYGYT
13 | TRBV9 | ASSVGGQGNSPLH
11 | TRBV6-5 | ASSYERYNEQF
10 | TRBV11-3 | ASSSGDSPLH
12 | TRBV6-5 | ASSKRGPGYGYT
12 | TRBV5-1 | ASSPQITADTQY
14 | TRBV18 | ASSPRQGEGQETQY
12 | TRBV9 | ASTPGTSVETQY
16 | TRBV28 | ASSPIWQALSGANVLT
15 | TRBV5-8 | ASSPGLAGGPRDTQY
12 | TRBV10-1 | ASSGGGRNSPLH
13 | TRBV27 | ASSAGTGYGSPLH
12 | TRBV5-1 | ASSLEAGGKTQY
13 | TRBV6-5 | ASSLGSGTVYGYT
13 | TRBV5-1 | ASSFSPDRGETQY
10 | TRBV19 | AASTGNTEAF
15 | TRBV30 | AWEKRGRPLSGNTIY
15 | TRBV7-9 | ASSLSGGAGGRETQY
12 | TRBV18 | ASSPTGNDYEQY
15 | TRBV19 | ASSIGLAGGLPGELF
12 | TRBV7-9 | ASSSLDINYGYT
12 | TRBV5-1 | ASSPNRGPNEQF
11 | TRBV6-5 | ASSTGINQPQH
14 | TRBV5-1 | ASSLEPGALSEKLF
13 | TRBV4-2 | ASTRGTEHTDTQY
19 | TRBV5-1 | ASSLFLGVRDRGATNEKLF
11 | TRBV7-9 | ASRITGIYEQY
9 | TRBV5-6 | ASSLADEQF
12 | TRBV2 | ASSEFGASYEQY
11 | TRBV11-2 | ASSGAGRNTIY
13 | TRBV11-2 | ASSSDSNSYNEQF
12 | TRBV9 | ASSESVVGSPLH
14 | TRBV19 | ASSITSGGNTGELF
13 | TRBV9 | ASSDGTLGSYGYT
13 | TRBV6-1 | ASSDTGQGALPQH